Each of the 27 T cell receptor beta chains below was sequenced from the same sample in a study of blood T cell repertoires in COVID-19. The assay was immunoSEQ multiplex PCR, and TCRdb's table has in-frame clones only and misses some. Here the sample spans 150,000 to 200,000 clones, 84% being singletons. Specimen: peripheral blood. Receptor source: a human donor in a cohort sampled during active COVID-19.

V usage is TRBV6-1 and J usage is TRBJ2-5, with a tentative D call TRBD1 (6 bases). Trimming pared 3 bases from V and 5 bases from J, leaving 13 bases between. There are 14 residues in the CDR3. Germline lookup yields CDR1 MNHNS and CDR2 SASEGT. CDR3 nucleotides: TGTGCCAGCAGTGACAACAGGGAGAGTGAGACCCAGTACTTC. As protein: CASSDNRESETQYF.

This clone was counted a single time. The chain carries TRBV11-3 and TRBJ2-3; 10 bases map to TRBD2. The CDR3 length is 16 residues. Germline V lookup: CDR1 SGHNT, CDR2 YENEEA. The trim removed 1 base at V and 5 bases at J, leaving 6 bases unmatched. This chain's CDR3 is CASSLGAGGRGDTQYF. The CDR3 nucleotides read TGTGCCAGCAGCTTAGGAGCGGGGGGGCGGGGAGATACGCAGTATTTT.

The genes are TRBV7-9 and TRBJ2-5; D perhaps matches TRBD1 (5 bases). The CDR3 is 15 amino acids. Per germline, CDR1 SEHNR and CDR2 FQNEAQ (reference sequence). The V end was cut by 5 bases, the J end by 1 base, with 14 bases between. For the CDR3, the DNA is TGTGCCAGCAGCCCTACCCCGGACATCCAAGAGACCCAGTACTTC. It translates to CASSPTPDIQETQYF.

The chain recombines TRBV12-3 or TRBV12-4 with TRBJ1-2; unclear D gene. This CDR3 contains 13 residues. Between the trimmed V and J ends, which lost 8 bases and 2 bases, there was a span of 12 bases. The CDR3 coding sequence is TGTGCCAGCGGCCTAGGGAGGAACTATGGCTACACCTTC. As protein: CASGLGRNYGYTF.

The rearrangement joins TRBV23-1 to TRBJ2-7; TRBD1 aligns across 8 bases. TRBV23-1 is flagged as an ORF with uncertain function. This CDR3 has 16 amino acids. J was trimmed by 7 bases and V by 2 bases; bases with no gene match: 13. This CDR3 reads CASSQVARQGAREQYF. The CDR3 DNA reads TGCGCCAGCAGTCAAGTCGCGAGGCAGGGGGCTCGGGAGCAGTACTTC.

A remark on this clone: Other DNA sequences in this sample translate to the same CDR3. The genes are TRBV18 and TRBJ2-7, with 7 bases identical to TRBD1. V was clipped by 3 bases and J by 0 bases; unmatched bases: 2. The CDR3 extends over 14 amino acids. Germline-derived CDR1 and CDR2 are KGHSH and LQKENI. The DNA for the CDR3 is TGTGCCAGCTCACCTTGGGACAGCTCCTACGAGCAGTACTTC. Encoded protein: CASSPWDSSYEQYF.

The chain combines TRBV29-1 with TRBJ2-4; 12 positions match TRBD1. Germline CDR1 is SQVTM and CDR2 is ANQGSEA. The CDR3 totals 16 residues. V gave up 3 bases and J gave up 5 bases; unmatched junction bases: 8. This CDR3 reads CSVDAPGQGAENIQYF. Here the CDR3 DNA reads TGCAGCGTTGATGCGCCGGGACAGGGGGCGGAAAACATTCAGTACTTC.

This chain joins TRBV4-1 and TRBJ1-2, with unresolved D. The CDR3 is 12 residues long. From germline, CDR1 is MGHRA and CDR2 YSYEKL. V was cut by 1 base and J by 7 bases, with 7 bases left in between. CDR3 sequence: CASSQAPGGYTF. CDR3 DNA: TGCGCCAGCAGCCAAGCCCCAGGTGGCTACACCTTC.

The V call is TRBV9, the J call TRBJ1-1; 7 positions agree with TRBD1. V was pared by 7 bases and J by 5 bases, with 8 bases of the junction left unmatched. CDR1 is SGDLS and CDR2 is YYNGEE in the germline V gene. The CDR3 is made up of 13 amino acids. In DNA, the CDR3 is TGTGCCAGCCAACAGGGGAAGGGGACTGAAGCTTTCTTT. Protein: CASQQGKGTEAFF.

The CDR3 loop is CASSLIGARTEAFF. The CDR3 bases are TGTGCCAGCAGCTTAATAGGGGCCCGGACTGAAGCTTTCTTT. The V gene is TRBV11-1, the J gene TRBJ1-1; weak D call: TRBD1 (5 bases). The length of the CDR3 is 14 residues. V was pared by 2 bases and J by 5 bases, with 12 bases between. Germline V gives CDR1 SGHAT, CDR2 FQDESV (reference sequence).

V usage is TRBV6-5 and J usage is TRBJ2-5; 7 positions agree with TRBD2. The CDR3 runs to 14 residues. Germline V lookup: CDR1 MNHEY, CDR2 SVGAGI. Trimming at V came to 6 bases and at J to 5 bases, leaving 9 bases not matched to a gene. Written as DNA, the CDR3 is TGTGCCAGCAGGTACAGCGGGGAGGGGGAGACCCAGTACTTC. It translates to CASRYSGEGETQYF.

The genes are TRBV5-1 and TRBJ2-5; a weak D match, TRBD2 (6 bases). Germline V gives CDR1 SGHRS, CDR2 YFSETQ. The V gene lost 0 bases and the J gene lost 4 bases, with 13 bases spanning the gap. The CDR3 has 15 residues. For the CDR3, the DNA is TGCGCCAGCAGCTTGGTCCTTAGCGGCCCAGAGACCCAGTACTTC. It is translated as CASSLVLSGPETQYF.

The genes are TRBV15 and TRBJ1-1; D not resolved. Per the germline V gene, CDR1 is LNHNV and CDR2 is YYDKDF (reference sequence). The CDR3 has 16 amino acids. Trimming removed 0 bases at V and 0 bases at J, with 11 bases between. The CDR3, as DNA: TGTGCCACCAGCAGAGATCGAAGCCTGCTGAACACTGAAGCTTTCTTT. Protein sequence: CATSRDRSLLNTEAFF.

The CDR3 spells CSARWAGEFF. The CDR3 bases are TGCAGTGCTAGGTGGGCGGGGGAGTTCTTC. The V and J genes are TRBV20-1 and TRBJ2-1, with 7 bases lining up with TRBD2. The germline V gene has CDR1 DFQATT and CDR2 SNEGSKA (reference sequence). J was trimmed by 14 bases and V by 3 bases; bases with no gene match: 4. CDR3 size: 10 residues.

The chain is built from TRBV2 and TRBJ1-1; D not certain. The CDR3 covers 13 residues. Germline V lookup: CDR1 SNHLY, CDR2 FYNNEI. V was shortened by 7 bases and J by 11 bases, with 20 bases between the two germline ends. The CDR3 coding sequence is TGTGCCAGCACGTCCGCATCAGAGGCTTTGGCTTTCTTT. This encodes CASTSASEALAFF.

This clone was recorded a few times. The chain carries TRBV24-1 and TRBJ1-2, with 8 nucleotides matching TRBD1. CDR1 is KGHDR and CDR2 is SFDVKD in the germline V gene. The CDR3 covers 14 residues. Trimming removed 2 bases from V and 8 bases from J; junction bases left unmatched: 6. DNA for the CDR3: TGTGCCACCAGTGATTCGACAGGGGAGAGCGGCTACACCTTC. Translation: CATSDSTGESGYTF.

J is TRBJ2-1 and V is TRBV7-9, with 12 bases identical to TRBD2. The germline V gene has CDR1 SEHNR and CDR2 FQNEAQ (reference sequence). CDR3 length: 17 residues. V trimming: 4 bases; J trimming: 5 bases; junction bases outside the gene matches: 9. CDR3 nucleotides: TGTGCCAGCAGCTCCCGTTCGCTAGCGGGGGGGAACAATGAGCAGTTCTTC. This gives the protein CASSSRSLAGGNNEQFF.

V is TRBV27 and J is TRBJ2-7; 12 nucleotides match TRBD1. J was trimmed by 0 bases and V by 6 bases; bases with no gene match: 3. The CDR3 consists of 15 residues. Looked up from germline, CDR1 is MNHEY and CDR2 is SMNVEV (reference sequence). CDR3 amino acids: CASRPGQGASYEQYF. The CDR3 DNA reads as TGTGCCAGCAGGCCGGGACAGGGGGCCTCCTACGAGCAGTACTTC.

The rearrangement links TRBV4-2 to TRBJ2-7; 11 nucleotides align to TRBD2. This CDR3 comprises 20 residues. With 4 bases clipped from V and 7 bases from J, the junction kept 24 bases outside the gene matches. The germline CDR1 and CDR2 sequences are LGHNA and YNFKEQ. CDR3 in DNA: TGTGCCAGCAGCCTCGCCAAGGGCCTTAGCGGGGGGGCCTTAGGATCGGAGCAGTACTTC. Residues: CASSLAKGLSGGALGSEQYF.

The chain has TRBV5-1 and TRBJ2-7, with D possibly being TRBD1 (6 bases). Germline V CDR1 and CDR2: SGHRS, YFSETQ. CDR3 length: 17 amino acids. Trimming took off 4 bases at V and 3 bases at J, with 23 bases between the two ends. For the CDR3, the DNA is TGCGCCAGCAGCGGTCGGACAGCCTCACACGTGGGCTACGAGCAGTACTTC. Its protein is CASSGRTASHVGYEQYF.

This chain connects TRBV30 to TRBJ1-2; 8 positions agree with TRBD1. Germline values: CDR1 GTSNPN, CDR2 SVGIG (reference sequence). This CDR3 contains 13 residues. The CDR3 is CAYLSDRVYGYTF. The DNA for the CDR3 is TGTGCGTACCTCTCGGACAGGGTCTATGGCTACACCTTC.

This chain links TRBV6-1 with TRBJ2-7, with D hard to call. The CDR3 totals 15 residues. V was cut by 3 bases and J by 0 bases, with 12 bases left in between. Germline values: CDR1 MNHNS, CDR2 SASEGT. The CDR3 coding sequence is TGTGCCAGCAGTGATGTAACCGAGAGCTCCTACGAGCAGTACTTC. Its protein product is CASSDVTESSYEQYF.

This chain links TRBV11-3 with TRBJ2-2, with a possible D match to TRBD1 (5 bases). The length of the CDR3 is 12 residues. Germline V CDR1 and CDR2: SGHNT, YENEEA. Trimming left V 5 bases short and J 6 bases short, with 7 bases between. This CDR3 reads CASSAGSGELFF. The CDR3 region has the DNA TGTGCCAGCAGCGCAGGGTCCGGGGAGCTGTTTTTT.

The rearrangement joins TRBV5-6 to TRBJ2-3; a possible D gene is TRBD1 (6 bases). Trimming stripped 2 bases from V and 1 base from J, with 20 bases between. Per the germline V gene, CDR1 is SGHDT and CDR2 is YYEEEE. The CDR3 length is 18 residues. CDR3 sequence reads: CASSFGTGPLEGTDTQYF. CDR3 nucleotide sequence: TGTGCCAGCAGCTTCGGAACAGGGCCCTTAGAGGGCACAGATACGCAGTATTTT.

This chain uses TRBV6-4 with TRBJ2-3; unclear D gene. The CDR3 has 15 amino acids. Germline lookup yields CDR1 MRHNA and CDR2 SNTAGT. Trimming cost V 6 bases and J 0 bases, with 13 bases left between them. CDR3 in DNA: TGTGCCAGCAGCGCCTCGGCGACTAGCACAGATACGCAGTATTTT. Its protein is CASSASATSTDTQYF.

The V gene is TRBV27, the J gene TRBJ2-7; a possible D gene is TRBD2 (5 bases). This CDR3 has 13 amino acids. Germline-derived CDR1 and CDR2 are MNHEY and SMNVEV (reference sequence). The CDR3 loop reads CPGGCGRSYEQYF. As DNA, the CDR3 is TGTCCGGGCGGGTGTGGACGGTCCTACGAGCAGTACTTC.

Only a few counts were recorded for this clone. The chain couples TRBV5-4 to TRBJ2-5; 8 bases fit TRBD2. CDR3 length equals 15 residues. In germline, CDR1 is SGHNT, CDR2 YYREEE (reference sequence). V lost 2 bases and J lost 4; bases outside the gene matches: 7. The CDR3 sequence: CASSFDRLAGETQYF. The CDR3 bases are TGTGCCAGCAGCTTTGATAGGCTAGCGGGAGAGACCCAGTACTTC.